These T cell receptor beta chains were read from a single sample in a study of blood T cell repertoires in COVID-19. Only in-frame clones appear in the TCRdb table, and some are missing; sequencing was by immunoSEQ multiplex PCR. Among a few hundred thousand clones listed, around nine tenths were seen once. The source material was PBMCs or T cells enriched from blood (not recorded which). All receptors come from a woman in her 30s who had recovered from COVID-19. Both conserved end residues are part of each CDR3. Expanded clones get a size class; other rows say once, few or many, or leave the size out.

V gene: TRBV11-3; J gene: TRBJ2-2; clone size: NA; CDR3 protein: CASSKRTSGRNTGELFF
V gene: TRBV9; J gene: TRBJ1-3; clone size: few; CDR3 protein: CASSVASIGNTIYF
V gene: TRBV5-6; J gene: TRBJ1-4; clone size: NA; CDR3 protein: CASSLLGQSDEKLFF
V gene: TRBV5-1; J gene: TRBJ2-7; clone size: NA; CDR3 protein: CASSNGGTAGYEQYF
V gene: TRBV19; J gene: TRBJ1-2; clone size: NA; CDR3 protein: CASSDTGTGRYGYTF
V gene: TRBV20-1; J gene: TRBJ1-1; clone size: NA; CDR3 protein: CSASSQVWRTEAFF
V gene: TRBV11-2; J gene: TRBJ2-3; clone size: NA; CDR3 protein: CASSFSGTGGLTDTQYF
V gene: TRBV7-9; J gene: TRBJ2-3; clone size: once; CDR3 protein: CASSFLAQGGDTQYF
V gene: TRBV7-2; J gene: TRBJ1-1; clone size: NA; CDR3 protein: CASSDLFRGTEAFF
V gene: TRBV5-4; J gene: TRBJ1-1; clone size: NA; CDR3 protein: CASSVREGTEAFF
V gene: TRBV7-9; J gene: TRBJ2-7; clone size: NA; CDR3 protein: CASSPVGGSYEQYF
V gene: TRBV7-2; J gene: TRBJ1-6; clone size: NA; CDR3 protein: CASSWDRNSPLHF
V gene: TRBV30; J gene: TRBJ1-5; clone size: NA; CDR3 protein: CAWNGQGAQPQHF
V gene: TRBV4-1; J gene: TRBJ1-2; clone size: NA; CDR3 protein: CASSQDRDSYYGYTF
V gene: TRBV30; J gene: TRBJ2-1; clone size: once; CDR3 protein: CAWSVRGEDEQFF
V gene: TRBV7-2; J gene: TRBJ1-6; clone size: NA; CDR3 protein: CASSFGGQGYSPLHF
V gene: TRBV5-6; J gene: TRBJ1-2; clone size: NA; CDR3 protein: CASSPGTAGYGYTF
V gene: TRBV5-1; J gene: TRBJ1-1; clone size: NA; CDR3 protein: CASSLGQGAMNTEAFF
V gene: TRBV3-1/TRBV3-2; J gene: TRBJ1-2; clone size: NA; CDR3 protein: CASSQGDRGYGYTF
V gene: TRBV6-2/TRBV6-3; J gene: TRBJ1-5; clone size: once; CDR3 protein: CASSYGFRNNQPQHF
V gene: TRBV18; J gene: TRBJ1-2; clone size: once; CDR3 protein: CASSLGLGYTF
V gene: TRBV4-1; J gene: TRBJ1-5; clone size: NA; CDR3 protein: CASSQDQGPSNQPQHF
V gene: TRBV6-2/TRBV6-3; J gene: TRBJ2-7; clone size: NA; CDR3 protein: CASSYSTGRAYEQYF
V gene: TRBV5-4; J gene: TRBJ1-5; clone size: NA; CDR3 protein: CASSSGVKDQPQHF
V gene: TRBV7-3; J gene: TRBJ2-2; clone size: NA; CDR3 protein: CASSPREGLTGELFF
V gene: TRBV19; J gene: TRBJ1-5; clone size: NA; CDR3 protein: CASSIGGRGFGQPQHF
V gene: TRBV9; J gene: TRBJ1-3; clone size: NA; CDR3 protein: CASSVTTGEGGNTIYF
V gene: TRBV6-4; J gene: TRBJ2-3; clone size: NA; CDR3 protein: CASSEQVADTQYF
V gene: TRBV30; J gene: TRBJ1-1; clone size: NA; CDR3 protein: CAWKQTEAFF
V gene: TRBV11-2; J gene: TRBJ1-2; clone size: NA; CDR3 protein: CASSLEQTYGYTF
V gene: TRBV9; J gene: TRBJ2-7; clone size: NA; CDR3 protein: CASSPWTGDSYEQYF
V gene: TRBV7-9; J gene: TRBJ1-4; clone size: NA; CDR3 protein: CASSPSLGQSNEKLFF
V gene: TRBV27; J gene: TRBJ1-2; clone size: few; CDR3 protein: CASSLVANTNYGYTF
V gene: TRBV27; J gene: TRBJ2-1; clone size: NA; CDR3 protein: CASSLESPGGTYNEQFF
V gene: TRBV3-1/TRBV3-2; J gene: TRBJ1-2; clone size: NA; CDR3 protein: CASSPFKSYGYTF
V gene: TRBV27; J gene: TRBJ2-7; clone size: NA; CDR3 protein: CASSPGAGGGYEQYF
V gene: TRBV19; J gene: TRBJ1-6; clone size: NA; CDR3 protein: CASLRVGDNSPLHF
V gene: TRBV7-2; J gene: TRBJ2-5; clone size: NA; CDR3 protein: CASSLVAAGGGETQYF
V gene: TRBV28; J gene: TRBJ1-1; clone size: NA; CDR3 protein: CASNQRAGMNTEAFF
V gene: TRBV6-2/TRBV6-3; J gene: TRBJ2-1; clone size: few; CDR3 protein: CASSYSSSETPYNEQFF
V gene: TRBV7-2; J gene: TRBJ2-7; clone size: NA; CDR3 protein: CASSWTSGPSRSYEQYF
V gene: TRBV9; J gene: TRBJ1-2; clone size: NA; CDR3 protein: CASSDGGDNYGYTF